A selection of T cell receptor beta chains follows, all from one sample in a study of CD8 T cells in Susac syndrome. TCRdb ran MiXCR on the immunoSEQ multiplex PCR reads and lists one entry per CDR3 protein. The profile shows 95,000 to 150,000 distinct CDR3 sequences, around 94% of them singletons. Sequencing used CD8+ T cells from PBMCs. These TCRs come from a human donor with Susac syndrome. Each CDR3 is given with its conserved first and last residue. The order of the fields is clone size, J gene, D gene, V gene, CDR3 protein, CDR3 DNA. D genes are given only for firm matches. Where a row states a size, it is once, few, many or the class of an expanded clone; other rows omit it.

.	TRBJ2-1	TRBD1	TRBV2	CASRDPVGQGDEQFF	TGTGCCAGCAGGGACCCCGTTGGACAGGGTGATGAGCAGTTCTTC
.	TRBJ2-5	.	TRBV12-3/TRBV12-4	CAFKETQYF	TGTGCCTTTAAGGAGACCCAGTACTTC
.	TRBJ2-7	TRBD1	TRBV30	CAWTGTASYEQYF	TGTGCCTGGACCGGGACAGCTTCCTACGAGCAGTACTTC
.	TRBJ2-7	TRBD1	TRBV6-5	CASSYGQGAYEQYF	TGTGCCAGCAGTTACGGCCAGGGGGCCTACGAGCAGTACTTC
.	TRBJ2-7	.	TRBV29-1	CSVEEAGRSYEQYF	TGCAGCGTTGAAGAGGCAGGAAGATCCTACGAGCAGTACTTC
.	TRBJ2-1	.	TRBV4-3	CASSPISSDLYNEQFF	TGCGCCAGCAGCCCGATAAGCTCAGACCTCTACAATGAGCAGTTCTTC
.	TRBJ2-5	.	TRBV3-1	CASSQGWVQETQYF	TGTGCCAGCAGCCAAGGGTGGGTCCAAGAGACCCAGTACTTC
once	TRBJ2-3	.	TRBV13	CASSYTRDTQYF	TGTGCCAGCAGCTATACAAGAGATACGCAGTATTTT
.	TRBJ2-7	.	TRBV4-2	CASSRGRDSTYEQYF	TGTGCCAGCAGCAGAGGGCGCGACAGCACCTACGAGCAGTACTTC
.	TRBJ1-2	.	TRBV10-2	CASSESGTENYGYTF	TGCGCCAGCAGTGAGTCGGGGACTGAGAACTATGGCTACACCTTC
.	TRBJ2-3	TRBD2	TRBV27	CASSSTSGGDDTQYF	TGTGCCAGCAGTTCGACTAGCGGGGGCGATGATACGCAGTATTTT
once	TRBJ2-7	.	TRBV4-1	CASSHSETGTYEQYF	TGCGCCAGCAGCCATTCCGAGACAGGAACCTACGAGCAGTACTTC
once	TRBJ1-6	TRBD1	TRBV9	CASNPGGQTNSPLHF	TGTGCCAGCAACCCGGGGGGACAGACTAATTCACCCCTCCACTTT
.	TRBJ2-5	TRBD1	TRBV6-6	CASRWTGGAETQYF	TGTGCCAGCAGATGGACAGGGGGCGCTGAGACCCAGTACTTC
once	TRBJ2-1	.	TRBV11-2	CASSLKAGAPLGHNEQFF	TGTGCCAGCAGCTTAAAGGCAGGGGCACCCCTCGGACACAATGAGCAGTTCTTC
.	TRBJ2-7	TRBD1	TRBV14	CASSRGQASYEQYF	TGTGCCAGCAGCCGGGGACAGGCTTCCTACGAGCAGTACTTC
.	TRBJ2-5	.	TRBV20-1	CSARPSATPFWDQYF	TGCAGTGCCAGACCGTCGGCTACCCCGTTCTGGGACCAGTACTTC
once	TRBJ1-5	.	TRBV6-2/TRBV6-3	CASSSLDNYSNQPQHF	TGTGCCAGCAGTTCCCTGGACAATTATAGCAATCAGCCCCAGCATTTT
.	TRBJ1-2	TRBD1	TRBV19	CASSDRGYGYTF	TGTGCCAGTAGTGACAGGGGCTATGGCTACACCTTC
.	TRBJ1-3	.	TRBV29-1	CSVRDTSSGNTIYF	TGCAGCGTCCGGGACACCAGCTCTGGAAACACCATATATTTT
.	TRBJ1-6	.	TRBV9	CASSVRDPSYNSPLHF	TGTGCCAGCAGCGTCCGAGATCCCTCCTATAATTCACCCCTCCACTTT
.	TRBJ1-5	.	TRBV7-6	CASSPQGRVGNQPQHF	TGTGCCAGCAGCCCACAGGGTAGGGTCGGCAATCAGCCCCAGCATTTT
.	TRBJ2-3	.	TRBV6-6	CASGPSSADTQYF	TGTGCCAGCGGGCCTAGTAGCGCAGATACGCAGTATTTT
.	TRBJ1-1	.	TRBV4-1	CASSQETVRNTEAFF	TGCGCCAGCAGCCAAGAGACGGTTCGGAACACTGAAGCTTTCTTT
once	TRBJ2-7	TRBD1	TRBV15	CATSGDRTGSPYEQYF	TGTGCCACCAGCGGCGATAGGACAGGGAGCCCCTACGAGCAGTACTTC
.	TRBJ2-6	TRBD1	TRBV20-1	CSARPGQPFSGANVLTF	TGCAGTGCTAGGCCGGGACAGCCTTTCTCTGGGGCCAACGTCCTGACTTTC
once	TRBJ2-7	TRBD2	TRBV19	CASSGTSGETYEQYF	TGTGCCAGTAGCGGGACTAGCGGGGAAACCTACGAGCAGTACTTC
.	TRBJ1-6	.	TRBV6-5	CASSYSTWSSYNSPLHF	TGTGCCAGCAGTTACTCGACATGGAGCTCCTATAATTCACCCCTCCACTTT
.	TRBJ1-1	TRBD1	TRBV7-9	CASLRGQGSNTEAFF	TGTGCCAGCCTAAGGGGGCAGGGATCGAACACTGAAGCTTTCTTT
many	TRBJ2-7	.	TRBV7-9	CASSPGYEQYF	TGTGCCAGCAGTCCAGGGTACGAGCAGTACTTC
.	TRBJ1-2	TRBD1	TRBV2	CASSEASGQGAVRYGYTF	TGTGCCAGCAGTGAAGCCAGCGGACAGGGGGCGGTTCGGTATGGCTACACCTTC
.	TRBJ1-2	.	TRBV7-2	CASSLPTGSYGYTF	TGTGCCAGCAGCTTACCCACAGGTTCCTATGGCTACACCTTC
.	TRBJ2-2	.	TRBV5-7	CASSQGVTGELFF	TGTGCCAGCAGCCAGGGTGTCACCGGGGAGCTGTTTTTT
.	TRBJ1-2	.	TRBV14	CASSQESWEENYGYTF	TGTGCCAGCAGCCAAGAGAGTTGGGAGGAGAACTATGGCTACACCTTC
few	TRBJ1-2	.	TRBV6-1	CASLEGNYGYTF	TGTGCCAGCTTAGAGGGGAACTATGGCTACACCTTC
.	TRBJ2-7	.	TRBV20-1	CSARDLLGRNEQYF	TGCAGTGCTAGAGATCTTTTAGGACGAAACGAGCAGTACTTC
.	TRBJ2-7	.	TRBV12-3/TRBV12-4	CASRNPTTYEQYF	TGTGCCAGCAGGAACCCCACCACCTACGAGCAGTACTTC
.	TRBJ1-3	.	TRBV11-3	CASSRRTVGAGNTIYF	TGTGCCAGCAGCCGTCGGACGGTCGGGGCCGGAAACACCATATATTTT
once	TRBJ1-2	.	TRBV7-8	CASSLAGQTWDYTF	TGTGCCAGCAGCTTAGCGGGACAAACCTGGGACTACACCTTC
.	TRBJ1-1	.	TRBV30	CACTGIGTEAFF	TGTGCCTGTACAGGGATTGGCACTGAAGCTTTCTTT
.	TRBJ1-5	.	TRBV7-6	CASSLGGTGQPQHF	TGTGCCAGCAGCTTAGGAGGTACAGGGCAGCCCCAGCATTTT
.	TRBJ2-7	.	TRBV20-1	CSAREAAEQYF	TGCAGTGCTAGGGAGGCAGCCGAGCAGTACTTC
.	TRBJ2-2	TRBD2	TRBV13	CASSPGLAGAHTGELFF	TGTGCCAGCAGTCCCGGACTAGCGGGGGCCCACACCGGGGAGCTGTTTTTT
.	TRBJ2-7	.	TRBV27	CASRPSGGYDEQYF	TGTGCCAGCAGACCTTCTGGGGGGTACGACGAGCAGTACTTC
.	TRBJ2-2	.	TRBV7-9	CASTWDAWELFF	TGTGCCAGCACCTGGGATGCCTGGGAGCTGTTTTTT
.	TRBJ1-2	.	TRBV4-1	CASSQEIGQGYGYTF	TGCGCCAGCAGCCAAGAAATTGGGCAGGGCTATGGCTACACCTTC
.	TRBJ2-7	TRBD1	TRBV5-6	CASSYGTGPYEQYF	TGTGCCAGCAGCTACGGGACAGGCCCCTACGAGCAGTACTTC
.	TRBJ1-2	.	TRBV6-6	CASSYSRGGPLRRDTF	TGTGCCAGCAGTTACTCGCGGGGGGGGCCCCTTCGCCGTGACACCTTC
.	TRBJ1-1	.	TRBV20-1	CSAREGMGTEAFF	TGCAGTGCTAGAGAAGGAATGGGTACTGAAGCTTTCTTT
.	TRBJ2-3	.	TRBV12-3/TRBV12-4	CASTRTGVTDTQYF	TGTGCCAGCACCCGTACGGGGGTCACAGATACGCAGTATTTT